This TCR beta chain was sequenced during a study of T cell repertoires in aging, cancer and after chemotherapy. Across the whole study: Six age groups, ranging from 30 or younger to 70 or older, included the donors. Findings and caveats of the study: Median generation probability rose over the chemotherapy interval in each cancer cohort, suggesting rebound thymic output. No conclusions about immunological memory after chemotherapy can be drawn from the repertoire data. Compared with age-matched healthy donors, untreated hematological or solid cancer patients showed higher blood TCR clonality.

CDR3 length: 15 amino acids. The junction had 7 bases not matched to a gene; V was cut back by 6 bases and J by 3 bases. CDR1 is DFQATT and CDR2 is SNEGSKA in the germline V gene (reference sequence). TCR beta rearrangements were amplified from peripheral blood genomic DNA. Multiplex touch-down PCR with TRB-A/B primers amplified rearranged V-D-J TRB sequences. MiXCR, applied by TCRdb to the multiplex PCR reads, yields one record per CDR3 protein. The sample shows about 2,900 distinct CDR3 sequences, around 28% of them seen only once. Note on this clonotype: Its antigen is undetermined.

The J gene is TRBJ1-5, the V gene TRBV20-1; 11 bases are a match to TRBD1. The receptor was derived from a human donor with a solid tumor. Sequencing was done on a sample of blood. The CDR3 bases are TGCAGTGCGGAGGGGACAGGGGGTAACAATCAGCCCCAGCATTTT. Protein sequence: CSAEGTGGNNQPQHF.